This T cell receptor beta chain comes out of a study of blood T cell repertoires in COVID-19. V was trimmed by 7 bases and J by 2 bases, leaving 8 bases between them. The CDR3 runs 11 residues. Germline CDR1 and CDR2: SQVTM and ANQGSEA. Data came from immunoSEQ multiplex PCR; TCRdb stores just in-frame clones and leaves some out. The data hold roughly 84,000 clones, with roughly 75% observed a single time. The TCR was taken from a woman between 45 and 65 years old with acute or convalescent COVID-19. The V and J genes are TRBV29-1 and TRBJ1-2; TRBD1 is a possible D gene (5 bases). The sample was peripheral blood. The CDR3 loop is CSAQENYGYTF. DNA of the CDR3: TGCAGCGCACAGGAGAACTATGGCTACACCTTC.